This T cell receptor beta chain came from a study of blood T cell repertoires in COVID-19. Per the original data handling: From reference gene primer amplification, estimates of nucleated cell counts were derived. Assay used: immunoSEQ multiplex PCR; TCRdb lists only in-frame clones, some missing. The DNA was the basis for D and trimming; V, J and clone size are from that table. The sample contains fewer than 350,000 clones, about 89% of which appear only once. Looked up from germline, CDR1 is MNHEY and CDR2 is SVGEGT. The CDR3 consists of 15 residues. J was trimmed by 5 bases and V by 6 bases; bases with no gene match: 10. This clone has a handful of counts.

The sequence was obtained from a woman aged 40 to 50 who had recovered from COVID-19. Sequencing used PBMCs or T cells enriched from blood (not recorded which). This chain connects TRBV6-2 or TRBV6-3 to TRBJ2-7, with 10 bases that match TRBD2. The CDR3 DNA reads as TGTGCCAGCAGCTCCAGCGGGAGGGTGATGAACGAGCAGTACTTC. It codes for CASSSSGRVMNEQYF.